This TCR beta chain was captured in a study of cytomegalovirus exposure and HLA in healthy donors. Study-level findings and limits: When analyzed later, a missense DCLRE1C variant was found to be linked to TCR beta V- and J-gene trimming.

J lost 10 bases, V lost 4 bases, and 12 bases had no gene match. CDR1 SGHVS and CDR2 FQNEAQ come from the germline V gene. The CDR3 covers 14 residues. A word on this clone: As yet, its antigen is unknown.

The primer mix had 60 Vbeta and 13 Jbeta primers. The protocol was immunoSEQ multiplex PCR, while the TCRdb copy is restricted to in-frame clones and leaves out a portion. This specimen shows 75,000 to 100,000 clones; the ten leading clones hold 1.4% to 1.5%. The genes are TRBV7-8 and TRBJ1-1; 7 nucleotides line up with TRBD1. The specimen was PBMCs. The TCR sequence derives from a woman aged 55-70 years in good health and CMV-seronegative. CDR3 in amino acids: CASSSRTGSTGAFF. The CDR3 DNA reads TGTGCCAGCAGCTCCAGGACAGGCTCGACGGGAGCTTTCTTT.